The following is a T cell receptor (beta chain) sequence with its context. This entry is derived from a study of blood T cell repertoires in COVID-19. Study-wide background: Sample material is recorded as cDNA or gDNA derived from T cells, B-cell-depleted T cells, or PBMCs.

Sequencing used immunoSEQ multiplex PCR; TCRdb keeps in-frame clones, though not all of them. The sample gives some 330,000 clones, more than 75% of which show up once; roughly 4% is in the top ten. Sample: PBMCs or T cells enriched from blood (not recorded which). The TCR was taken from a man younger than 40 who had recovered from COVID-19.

CDR3 amino acids: CASSPIPEAFF. The CDR3 coding sequence is TGTGCCAGCAGTCCCATCCCTGAAGCTTTCTTT. The rearrangement links TRBV28 to TRBJ1-1; D not certain. V lost 5 bases and J 6 bases, leaving 7 bases between the germline ends. Germline-derived CDR1 and CDR2 are MDHEN and SYDVKM. The CDR3 contains 11 residues.